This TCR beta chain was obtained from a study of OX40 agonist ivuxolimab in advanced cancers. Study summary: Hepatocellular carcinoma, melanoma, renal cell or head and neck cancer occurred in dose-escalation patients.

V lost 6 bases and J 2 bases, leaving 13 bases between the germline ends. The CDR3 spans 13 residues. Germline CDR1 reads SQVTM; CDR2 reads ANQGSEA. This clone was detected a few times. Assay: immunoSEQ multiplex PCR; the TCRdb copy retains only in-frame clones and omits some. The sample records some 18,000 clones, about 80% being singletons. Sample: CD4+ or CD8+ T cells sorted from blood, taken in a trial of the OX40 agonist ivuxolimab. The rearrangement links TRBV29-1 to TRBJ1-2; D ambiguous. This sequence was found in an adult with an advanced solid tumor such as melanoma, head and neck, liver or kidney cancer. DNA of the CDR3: TGCAGCGTCCCCGATAGGCGGAACTATGGCTACACCTTC. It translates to CSVPDRRNYGYTF. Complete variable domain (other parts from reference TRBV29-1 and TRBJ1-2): SAVISQKPSRDICQRGTSLTIQCQVDSQVTMMFWYRQQPGQSLTLIATANQGSEATYESGFVIDKFPISRPNLTFSTLTVSNMSPEDSSIYLCSVPDRRNYGYTFGSGTRLTVV.